The 15 T cell receptor beta chains below all came from one sample that was sequenced in a study of T cell clones after liver transplantation. Clones were read by immunoSEQ multiplex PCR, and TCRdb kept only the in-frame ones, dropping some. The sample consists of 5,000 or so clones, under 35% of them appearing once. Alloreactive TCRbeta sequences came from sequencing proliferating CFSE-low cells in the MLR. Their antigens remain unidentified. The sequencing input was CD4+ T cells from cultured PBMCs. Source of these receptors: a human patient who received a liver transplant. Some T cells may be graft donor cells.

This clone turned up a few times. The chain uses TRBV5-1 and TRBJ1-2; tentative D call: TRBD1 (5 bases). Germline CDR1 reads SGHRS; CDR2 reads YFSETQ. V lost 7 bases to trimming and J lost 7 bases, with 17 bases between them. The CDR3 totals 13 residues. The CDR3 bases are TGCGCCAGCTCCCAAGGGGCGGGGGTTGGCTACACCTTC. Translating it yields CASSQGAGVGYTF.

The gene calls are TRBV7-6 and TRBJ1-2; D may be TRBD1 (6 bases). This CDR3 has 16 amino acids. Trimming pared 0 bases from V and 6 bases from J, leaving 17 bases between. The germline V gene has CDR1 SGHVS and CDR2 FNYEAQ. The CDR3 loop reads CASSLAGGQGGHGYTF. The CDR3 DNA follows: TGTGCCAGCAGCTTAGCTGGGGGGCAGGGTGGTCATGGCTACACCTTC. The full variable domain, its missing parts supplied by reference TRBV7-6 and TRBJ1-2, is GAGVSQSPRYKVTKRGQDVALRCDPISGHVSLYWYRQALGQGPEFLTYFNYEAQQDKSGLPNDRFSAERPEGSISTLTIQRTEQRDSAMYRCASSLAGGQGGHGYTFGSGTRLTVV.

This clone is categorized as medium-sized. V and J are TRBV19 and TRBJ1-4; D gene ambiguous. Deletions cut 6 bases from V and 7 bases from J, with 15 bases between. This CDR3 has 14 amino acids. Germline V CDR1 and CDR2: LNHDA, SQIVND (reference sequence). The CDR3 loop is CASRLARPGEKLFF. The DNA for the CDR3 is TGTGCCAGTAGGTTGGCCCGACCCGGTGAAAAACTGTTTTTT.

The J gene is TRBJ2-3, the V gene TRBV5-4, with D perhaps matching TRBD1 (5 bases). CDR3 length equals 14 residues. The germline V and J ends were trimmed by 2 bases and 2 bases, with 9 bases remaining between them. Germline V gene sequence: CDR1 SGHNT, CDR2 YYREEE (reference sequence). As DNA, the CDR3 is TGTGCCAGCAGCTTCCAGGGATCCACAGATACGCAGTATTTT. It is translated as CASSFQGSTDTQYF. The full variable domain, with the rest looked up from reference TRBV5-4 and TRBJ2-3, is ETGVTQSPTHLIKTRGQQVTLRCSSQSGHNTVSWYQQALGQGPQFIFQYYREEENGRGNFPPRFSGLQFPNYSSELNVNALELDDSALYLCASSFQGSTDTQYFGPGTRLTVL.

V usage is TRBV11-3 and J usage is TRBJ2-6; D gene ambiguous. This CDR3 comprises 15 residues. The V gene lost 5 bases and the J gene lost 2 bases, with 10 bases spanning the gap. Germline V gene sequence: CDR1 SGHNT, CDR2 YENEEA. The CDR3, as DNA: TGTGCCAGCAGCCAAGGAGACACTGGGGCCAACGTCCTGACTTTC. Translating gives CASSQGDTGANVLTF.

This chain connects TRBV6-5 to TRBJ1-2; 7 bases are a match to TRBD1. Germline V lookup: CDR1 MNHEY, CDR2 SVGAGI. The CDR3 covers 14 residues. V lost 6 bases and J lost 4; bases outside the gene matches: 8. This CDR3 reads CASRSGGTPYGYTF. CDR3 DNA: TGTGCCAGCAGATCAGGGGGGACTCCCTATGGCTACACCTTC.

V and J are TRBV7-2 and TRBJ2-1; the match to TRBD1 covers 9 bases. The CDR3 consists of 16 residues. CDR1 and CDR2 from the germline V gene are SGHTA and FQGNSA. Trimming cost V 0 bases and J 9 bases; bases outside gene matches: 9. In DNA form, the CDR3 reads TGTGCCAGCAGCTTAGCCGGGGACAGGGTTTTGGGTGAGCAGTTCTTC. This gives the protein CASSLAGDRVLGEQFF.

This clone is medium-sized in the sample. The rearrangement uses TRBV7-9 and TRBJ2-7; D perhaps matches TRBD1 (6 bases). Trimming shortened V by 1 base and J by 1 base, and 11 bases separated the two germline ends. The CDR3 spans 15 residues. The V gene's germline CDR1 is SEHNR and CDR2 FQNEAQ (reference sequence). CDR3 coding DNA: TGTGCCAGCAGCTTAGATGGGACACCTTCCTACGAGCAGTACTTC. Its translation: CASSLDGTPSYEQYF.

This clone was observed a few times. The genes are TRBV2 and TRBJ2-2; D gene ambiguous. Germline V gene data show CDR1 as SNHLY and CDR2 as FYNNEI. V was clipped by 7 bases and J by 4 bases, with 19 bases between them. There are 16 residues in the CDR3. The DNA of the CDR3 is TGTGCCAGCAAGGCAGGAACTCAGATGGGCACCGGGGAGCTGTTTTTT. As protein: CASKAGTQMGTGELFF.

By sample share, this clone is medium-sized (0.01 to 0.1%). The rearrangement uses TRBV18 and TRBJ2-4; TRBD1 agrees at 8 bases. The CDR3 extends over 15 amino acids. The germline gives CDR1 KGHSH, CDR2 LQKENI. The V gene end was trimmed by 5 bases and the J gene end by 6 bases; junction bases not matched to a gene: 9. As DNA, the CDR3 is TGTGCCAGCTCAGAACAGGGGGGAGACTTAAACATTCAGTACTTC. Amino acids: CASSEQGGDLNIQYF. The variable domain in full, with the rest retrieved from reference TRBV18 and TRBJ2-4, is NAGVMQNPRHLVRRRGQEARLRCSPMKGHSHVYWYRQLPEEGLKFMVYLQKENIIDESGMPKERFSAEFPKEGPSILRIQQVVRGDSAAYFCASSEQGGDLNIQYFGAGTRLSVL.

V gene TRBV18 combines with J gene TRBJ1-1, with D perhaps matching TRBD1 (6 bases). This CDR3 comprises 13 residues. V dropped 3 bases and J dropped 3 bases, with 8 bases sitting between them. Germline lookup yields CDR1 KGHSH and CDR2 LQKENI. DNA for the CDR3: TGTGCCAGCTCACCTCACAGGGACACTGAAGCTTTCTTT. It translates to CASSPHRDTEAFF.

This clone has more than one count but fewer than ten. This chain links TRBV15 with TRBJ2-1, with 8 bases lining up with TRBD2. J was trimmed by 5 bases and V by 0 bases; bases with no gene match: 15. CDR1 and CDR2 (germline): LNHNV, YYDKDF (reference sequence). This CDR3 is 19 amino acids long. CDR3: CATSRELYSGASLHNEQFF. CDR3 bases: TGTGCCACCAGCAGAGAATTATATAGCGGGGCGAGCCTACACAATGAGCAGTTCTTC.

The J gene is TRBJ2-3, the V gene TRBV27; TRBD2 aligns across 10 bases. V was clipped by 5 bases and J by 3 bases; unmatched bases: 8. Per the germline V gene, CDR1 is MNHEY and CDR2 is SMNVEV (reference sequence). The CDR3 is 16 residues long. The CDR3 DNA sequence: TGTGCCAGCAGTCTAGCGGGGGCCCGTTCTACAGATACGCAGTATTTT. Its translation is CASSLAGARSTDTQYF.

In this sample, this clone turned up a few times. The CDR3 reads CASSLLAMDNEQFF. CDR3 DNA sequence: TGTGCCAGCAGCTTACTAGCGATGGACAATGAGCAGTTCTTC. The rearrangement joins TRBV7-6 to TRBJ2-1; D possibly corresponds to TRBD2 (6 bases). The V gene's germline CDR1 is SGHVS and CDR2 FNYEAQ. CDR3 length equals 14 residues. The V end lost 2 bases, the J end lost 5 bases, and 10 bases lay between the germline ends. The complete variable domain, with remaining parts taken from reference TRBV7-6 and TRBJ2-1, reads GAGVSQSPRYKVTKRGQDVALRCDPISGHVSLYWYRQALGQGPEFLTYFNYEAQQDKSGLPNDRFSAERPEGSISTLTIQRTEQRDSAMYRCASSLLAMDNEQFFGPGTRLTVL.

The chain is built from TRBV30 and TRBJ2-7; D may be TRBD2 (5 bases). Trimming took off 0 bases at V and 3 bases at J, with 18 bases between the two ends. Germline V lookup: CDR1 GTSNPN, CDR2 SVGIG (reference sequence). The CDR3 has 16 residues. The CDR3 DNA sequence: TGTGCCTGGAGTGTCGGCAGGAGCGTTGGGAGCTACGAGCAGTACTTC. Translating gives CAWSVGRSVGSYEQYF.